This is a list of T cell receptor beta chains from one sample in a study of T cells expressing NK-cell markers. Reprocessing the 5' RACE reads, TCRdb reports a single entry for every CDR3 protein and omits DNA. The data show 500,000 or so distinct CDR3 sequences, and the top ten clones hold 3.5% to 4.5%. The sequencing input was blood T cells: a sorted CD56 or NKG2C T cell subset, CD4+ or CD8+ T cells, or bulk PBMC T cells (not recorded which). The receptors were sampled from a man aged 18 to 30 in good health. CDR3s include the opening cysteine and the closing phenylalanine or tryptophan.

v_call,j_call,cdr3_aa
TRBV30,TRBJ2-1,CAWSDGLAGTQFF
TRBV7-9,TRBJ2-3,CASSGRDIGDTDTQYF
TRBV19,TRBJ2-3,CATRDRPHTQYF
TRBV10-1,TRBJ2-2,CAIRGGQPNTGELFF
TRBV27,TRBJ1-5,CASSSSTGPNQPQHF
TRBV27,TRBJ2-1,CASSLFGRAVLNEQFF
TRBV9,TRBJ2-5,CASSRGQIQETQYF
TRBV12-3/TRBV12-4,TRBJ1-5,CASSLDGAWNQPQHF
TRBV7-3,TRBJ2-1,CASSLILAGEGAQFF
TRBV12-3/TRBV12-4,TRBJ2-1,CASSLGAGDEQFF
TRBV20-1,TRBJ2-4,CSAIGQVQNIQYF
TRBV12-3/TRBV12-4,TRBJ1-4,CASSGTGSNEKLFF
TRBV9,TRBJ2-1,CASSVAGGPPFF
TRBV5-5,TRBJ2-2,CASSFREGGELFF
TRBV7-6,TRBJ2-7,CASSLGDRDPYEQYF
TRBV12-3/TRBV12-4,TRBJ2-1,CASSSRASGSFNEQFF
TRBV9,TRBJ1-1,CASSVAIMAGGTEAFF
TRBV29-1,TRBJ2-3,CSVAKEGVIDTQYF
TRBV15,TRBJ2-7,CATSRLSEQYF
TRBV3-1,TRBJ1-5,CASSQDQGRRGNQPQHF
TRBV5-1,TRBJ2-2,CASGGGRALNTGELFF
TRBV11-3,TRBJ2-3,CASTLSGGLTDTQYF
TRBV4-3,TRBJ2-3,CASSLQTGTGDTQYF
TRBV6-1,TRBJ1-3,CASTGTGNTIYF
TRBV18,TRBJ2-3,CASSPVASSTDTQYF
TRBV6-1,TRBJ2-3,CASKFLAGAPTDTQYF
TRBV25-1,TRBJ1-2,CASSEYRGSYGYTF
TRBV7-8,TRBJ2-1,CASSQTTGLAGLGEQFF
TRBV7-6,TRBJ1-2,CASSTGLGGYTF
TRBV5-1,TRBJ2-1,CASSLAPTSGIKDNEQFF
TRBV5-1,TRBJ2-2,CASSLVGRTSNTGELFF
TRBV7-6,TRBJ2-2,CASSLPTSGNTGELFF
TRBV19,TRBJ2-1,CASTHRGTSGITNEQFF
TRBV7-6,TRBJ2-7,CASSLGAVGYEQYF
TRBV11-2,TRBJ2-7,CASSLVWDLADPSSYEQYF
TRBV12-3/TRBV12-4,TRBJ2-1,CASSLVGPSTPYNEQFF
TRBV4-2,TRBJ2-7,CASSQGGLAGAEQYF
TRBV12-3/TRBV12-4,TRBJ2-5,CASSKALRVGQYF
TRBV18,TRBJ2-2,CASSPGRDRTNTGELFF
TRBV7-8,TRBJ2-3,CASSLGGRAWTDTQYF
TRBV29-1,TRBJ2-3,CSVQRPRSNTDTQYF
TRBV5-1,TRBJ2-3,CASSAAVNTDTQYF
TRBV6-5,TRBJ1-5,CASSYSGDQPQHF
TRBV5-1,TRBJ1-1,CASSRATENTEAFF
TRBV6-1,TRBJ2-1,CASSETGEQFF
TRBV24-1,TRBJ1-5,CATSDLRSYSHQPQHF
TRBV29-1,TRBJ2-5,CSVVEREAYETQYF
TRBV10-3,TRBJ2-7,CAMAGTGGAYEQYF
TRBV11-1,TRBJ2-1,CASRAKGFGERNYNEQFF
TRBV5-1,TRBJ2-5,CASSTEGVVETQYF
TRBV4-1,TRBJ1-3,CASSQEKGSSGNTIYF
TRBV12-3/TRBV12-4,TRBJ2-5,CASSPGQAIKTQYF
TRBV21-1,TRBJ2-1,CASSIIRVTADLTSYNEQFF